The 26 T cell receptor beta chains in this list originate from one sample, sequenced in a study of blood T cell repertoires in COVID-19. Profiling relied on immunoSEQ multiplex PCR, and the TCRdb table lists in-frame clones only, not all of them. The sample shows approximately 76,000 clones, around nine tenths of them seen only once. Input material: peripheral blood. The receptors come from a man in his thirties or forties with acute or convalescent COVID-19.

The J gene is TRBJ2-7, the V gene TRBV7-9; D possibly corresponds to TRBD2 (5 bases). CDR1 and CDR2 from the germline V gene are SEHNR and FQNEAQ (reference sequence). The CDR3 extends over 16 amino acids. The V end was cut by 0 bases, the J end by 5 bases, with 17 bases between. The chain's CDR3 is CASSLAASSGVHEQYF. CDR3 sequence (DNA): TGTGCCAGCAGCTTAGCGGCTAGCTCCGGAGTCCACGAGCAGTACTTC.

The V call is TRBV6-2 or TRBV6-3, the J call TRBJ1-1; the match to TRBD1 covers 7 bases. Germline loops: CDR1 MNHEY, CDR2 SVGEGT. Unmatched junction bases numbered 8, after V lost 5 bases and J lost 5 bases. CDR3 length equals 14 residues. CDR3 bases: TGTGCCAGCAGTCGAGACAGGGTGGGGACTGAAGCTTTCTTT. It codes for CASSRDRVGTEAFF.

This clone has just one count. Here the CDR3 DNA reads TGTGCCAGTAGTACCCTGGGACTAGCGGTAACCAATGAGCAGTTCTTC. As protein: CASSTLGLAVTNEQFF. This sequence joins TRBV19 and TRBJ2-1, with 11 bases that match TRBD2. The CDR3 covers 16 residues. Germline assignment: CDR1 LNHDA and CDR2 SQIVND (reference sequence). V was clipped by 4 bases and J by 6 bases; unmatched bases: 8.

The gene calls are TRBV5-1 and TRBJ2-2; 8 bases align to TRBD2. Trimming cost V 3 bases and J 5 bases; bases outside gene matches: 21. Germline V gene sequence: CDR1 SGHRS, CDR2 YFSETQ. This CDR3 region has 20 residues. The CDR3 DNA is TGCGCCAGCAGCTCGGAAACCCTGGGACTAGGCCCCTTTAGGACCGGGGAGCTGTTTTTT. Translation gives CASSSETLGLGPFRTGELFF.

This chain connects TRBV11-1 to TRBJ1-2; D unclear. The V gene's germline CDR1 is SGHAT and CDR2 FQDESV (reference sequence). V was trimmed by 2 bases and J by 7 bases, leaving 11 bases between them. The CDR3 length is 13 residues. The CDR3 DNA reads as TGTGCCAGCAGCTTAAATGGCGGTGGTGGCTACACCTTC. Protein product: CASSLNGGGGYTF.

This chain uses TRBV6-4 with TRBJ1-1, with TRBD1 identical over 7 bases. From germline, CDR1 is MRHNA and CDR2 SNTAGT. This CDR3 comprises 13 residues. The V segment lost 6 bases and the J segment 2 bases; nucleotides outside the gene matches: 3. The CDR3: CASSRTGNTEAFF. The CDR3 DNA follows: TGTGCCAGCAGCCGGACAGGCAACACTGAAGCTTTCTTT.

The table lists this clone with a count of one. The chain employs TRBV5-4 and TRBJ2-1; 7 bases align to TRBD2. The CDR3 runs to 16 residues. CDR1 SGHNT and CDR2 YYREEE come from the germline V gene (reference sequence). The V segment lost 2 bases and the J segment 4 bases; nucleotides outside the gene matches: 9. The CDR3 sequence is CASSFSGREAYNEQFF. CDR3 sequence (DNA): TGTGCCAGCAGCTTTAGTGGGAGGGAGGCTTACAATGAGCAGTTCTTC.

In DNA, the CDR3 is TGTGCCAGCAGTTTCGGGTGGGAGGGCCGGACCGGGGAGCTGTTTTTT. Protein sequence: CASSFGWEGRTGELFF. The J gene is TRBJ2-2, the V gene TRBV6-2 or TRBV6-3; TRBD2 matches at 7 bases. V was pared by 4 bases and J by 5 bases, with 10 bases of the junction left unmatched. This CDR3 comprises 16 residues. CDR1 MNHEY and CDR2 SVGEGT come from the germline V gene.

The chain joins TRBV7-8 to TRBJ2-1; TRBD2 is a possible D gene (6 bases). Trimming removed 7 bases at V and 6 bases at J, with 16 bases between. In germline, CDR1 is SGHVS, CDR2 FQNEAQ. This CDR3 has 14 residues. CDR3: CASNSRGGINEQFF. The CDR3 DNA sequence: TGTGCCAGCAACTCCCGGGGCGGGATCAATGAGCAGTTCTTC.

The rearrangement uses TRBV19 and TRBJ2-1, with TRBD2 as a possible D gene (6 bases). V lost 1 base, J lost 7 bases, and 20 bases lay in between. The CDR3 covers 17 residues. The germline gives CDR1 LNHDA, CDR2 SQIVND (reference sequence). The CDR3 here is CASSIVYGWTNLNEQFF. Here the CDR3 DNA reads TGTGCCAGTAGTATAGTTTATGGATGGACTAACCTAAATGAGCAGTTCTTC.

V is TRBV28 and J is TRBJ1-2, with 7 bases matching TRBD1. This CDR3 has 14 residues. Germline V gives CDR1 MDHEN, CDR2 SYDVKM. V was pared by 4 bases and J by 6 bases, with 8 bases of the junction left unmatched. CDR3 protein: CASSSLDRSNGYTF. The CDR3 nucleotides are TGTGCCAGCAGTTCCCTGGACAGGAGTAATGGCTACACCTTC.

The rearrangement links TRBV27 to TRBJ2-7; 12 bases agree with TRBD2. CDR3 length equals 15 residues. J was trimmed by 0 bases and V by 4 bases; bases with no gene match: 1. Germline V gene lookup returns CDR1 MNHEY and CDR2 SMNVEV (reference sequence). The CDR3 reads CASSSTSGSSYEQYF. The CDR3 DNA follows: TGTGCCAGCAGTTCGACTAGCGGGAGCTCCTACGAGCAGTACTTC.

This clone was picked up a small number of times. The chain recombines TRBV9 with TRBJ2-1; 8 bases align to TRBD2. This CDR3 spans 12 amino acids. V lost 7 bases to trimming and J lost 8 bases; unmatched junction nucleotides: 5. Per the germline V gene, CDR1 is SGDLS and CDR2 is YYNGEE. The CDR3: CASRGRGDEQFF. DNA of the CDR3: TGTGCCAGCCGCGGGCGGGGGGATGAGCAGTTCTTC.

V is TRBV27 and J is TRBJ2-5, with 7 positions matching TRBD2. Germline V gene lookup returns CDR1 MNHEY and CDR2 SMNVEV (reference sequence). Losses at the gene ends were 6 bases for V and 5 bases for J; bases not matched to a gene: 6. CDR3 size: 13 residues. The DNA for the CDR3 is TGTGCCAGCAGAAGACTAGCATCTGAGACCCAGTACTTC. Translation gives CASRRLASETQYF.

This clone was counted between two and nine times. The chain employs TRBV7-2 and TRBJ1-6; 9 positions agree with TRBD1. Germline V gene data show CDR1 as SGHTA and CDR2 as FQGNSA. V was pared by 5 bases and J by 7 bases, with 12 bases of the junction left unmatched. This CDR3 region has 17 residues. In nucleotides, the CDR3 is TGTGCCAGCAGCATAATGATGGTCGGGACAGGGAATTCACCCCTCCACTTT. As protein: CASSIMMVGTGNSPLHF. Using reference TRBV7-2 and TRBJ1-6 for the parts outside the CDR3, the full variable domain is GAGVSQSPSNKVTEKGKDVELRCDPISGHTALYWYRQSLGQGLEFLIYFQGNSAPDKSGLPSDRFSAERTGGSVSTLTIQRTQQEDSAVYLCASSIMMVGTGNSPLHFGNGTRLTVT.

DNA for the CDR3: TGCAGCGCTCTCCGGGACAGGGGCAACGAGCAGTACTTC. Translated: CSALRDRGNEQYF. The chain uses TRBV29-1 and TRBJ2-7; 10 positions match TRBD1. Germline values: CDR1 SQVTM, CDR2 ANQGSEA. The CDR3 consists of 13 residues. J gave up 5 bases and V 7 bases, and 8 bases lay outside the gene matches.

The chain recombines TRBV7-8 with TRBJ2-1; TRBD2 aligns across 7 bases. The CDR3 loop spans 17 amino acids. V lost 6 bases, J lost 5 bases, and 16 bases stayed unmatched. Germline V gives CDR1 SGHVS, CDR2 FQNEAQ. The CDR3 loop is CASSSTARREIDNEQFF. DNA of the CDR3: TGTGCCAGCAGTTCCACAGCGAGGCGGGAGATAGACAATGAGCAGTTCTTC.

The chain links TRBV5-6 to TRBJ2-2, with D uncertain. Trimming left V 4 bases short and J 7 bases short, with 11 bases between. The V gene's germline CDR1 is SGHDT and CDR2 YYEEEE. This CDR3 contains 13 residues. The CDR3 is CASSGNLGGELFF. The CDR3, as DNA: TGTGCCAGCAGCGGCAACCTTGGCGGGGAGCTGTTTTTT. Looking up the rest from reference TRBV5-6 and TRBJ2-2 gives the full variable domain: DAGVTQSPTHLIKTRGQQVTLRCSPKSGHDTVSWYQQALGQGPQFIFQYYEEEERQRGNFPDRFSGHQFPNYSSELNVNALLLGDSALYLCASSGNLGGELFFGEGSRLTVL.

V is TRBV5-1 and J is TRBJ2-5; TRBD2 aligns across 8 bases. V lost 0 bases, J lost 1 base, and 2 bases stayed unmatched. The CDR3 sequence is 15 residues long. CDR1 is SGHRS, CDR2 YFSETQ, per germline. CDR3 nucleotides: TGCGCCAGCAGCTTGGCCGGGACTAGCCAAGAGACCCAGTACTTC. Translating gives CASSLAGTSQETQYF.

This sequence joins TRBV7-9 and TRBJ2-1; unclear D gene. The CDR3 extends over 14 amino acids. The germline CDR1 and CDR2 sequences are SEHNR and FQNEAQ (reference sequence). V gave up 2 bases and J gave up 8 bases, with 13 bases separating them. The DNA of the CDR3 is TGTGCCAGCAGCTTAATGGTTAGCTTCGATGAGCAGTTCTTC. It specifies CASSLMVSFDEQFF.

The chain links TRBV19 to TRBJ2-1; the match to TRBD2 covers 11 bases. This CDR3 spans 15 amino acids. V lost 4 bases to trimming and J lost 4 bases; unmatched junction nucleotides: 3. CDR1 is LNHDA and CDR2 is SQIVND in the germline V gene (reference sequence). The CDR3 is CASSTTSGEYNEQFF. The DNA for the CDR3 is TGTGCCAGTAGTACGACTAGCGGGGAATACAATGAGCAGTTCTTC.

This clone was seen only once. Germline is not matched at one junction end, which may reflect a read error. The CDR3, as DNA: TGTGCCAGCAGCCTAGCTGGGCCGACCTACGAGCAGTACTTC. As protein: CASSLAGPTYEQYF. This sequence joins TRBV7-8 and TRBJ2-7; tentatively, D is TRBD2 (5 bases). From germline, CDR1 is SGHVS and CDR2 FQNEAQ. The CDR3 has 14 amino acids.

As for this clone: Sequence at one end of the junction differs from germline and may be a read error. V usage is TRBV6-2 or TRBV6-3 and J usage is TRBJ2-6, with TRBD1 matching 7 bases. The CDR3 has 15 amino acids. CDR1 MNHEY and CDR2 SVGEGT come from the germline V gene. The CDR3: CASSWDSSGANVPTF. As DNA, the CDR3 is TGTGCCAGCAGTTGGGACAGCTCTGGGGCCAACGTCCCGACTTTC.

J is TRBJ1-1 and V is TRBV6-5; TRBD1 is a possible D gene (5 bases). Germline CDR1 reads MNHEY; CDR2 reads SVGAGI. Trimming took off 8 bases at V and 1 base at J, with 14 bases between the two ends. The CDR3 runs to 14 residues. The CDR3: CASYVRQQNTEAFF. Here the CDR3 DNA reads TGTGCCAGCTACGTCAGACAGCAGAACACTGAAGCTTTCTTT.

This chain uses TRBV18 with TRBJ2-7; D may be TRBD1 (5 bases). The CDR3 extends over 12 amino acids. V lost 6 bases, J lost 5 bases, and 11 bases lay in between. Looked up from germline, CDR1 is KGHSH and CDR2 is LQKENI. CDR3 residues: CASSLVRDEQYF. The DNA of the CDR3 is TGTGCCAGCTCCTTGGTCAGGGACGAGCAGTACTTC.

The gene calls are TRBV21-1 and TRBJ1-4; TRBD1 was called by the table and not checked on the DNA. TRBV21-1 is reported as a pseudogene. This CDR3 region has 14 residues. This CDR3 reads CASLRGPVREKLFF. The CDR3, as DNA: TGTGCCAGCTTGAGGGGGCCCGTAAGGGAAAAACTGTTTTTT.